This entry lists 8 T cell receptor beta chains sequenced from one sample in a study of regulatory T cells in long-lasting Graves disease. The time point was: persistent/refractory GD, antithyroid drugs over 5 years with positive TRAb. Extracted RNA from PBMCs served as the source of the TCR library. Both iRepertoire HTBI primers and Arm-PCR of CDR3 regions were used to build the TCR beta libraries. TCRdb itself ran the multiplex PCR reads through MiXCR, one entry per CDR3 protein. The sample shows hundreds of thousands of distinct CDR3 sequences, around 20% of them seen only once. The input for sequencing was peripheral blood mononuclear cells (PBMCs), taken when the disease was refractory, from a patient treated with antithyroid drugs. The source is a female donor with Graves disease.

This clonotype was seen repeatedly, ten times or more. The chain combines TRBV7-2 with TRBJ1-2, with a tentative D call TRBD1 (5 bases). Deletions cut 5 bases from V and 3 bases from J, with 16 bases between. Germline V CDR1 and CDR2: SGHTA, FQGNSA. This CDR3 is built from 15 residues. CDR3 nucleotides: TGTGCCAGCAGCCCAAAACCCAGGACACACTATGGCTACACCTTC. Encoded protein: CASSPKPRTHYGYTF.

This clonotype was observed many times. CDR3 in DNA: TGCGCCAGCAGCCATGGACAGGGGGCGAATGGCTACACCTTC. Translating gives CASSHGQGANGYTF. The rearrangement uses TRBV4-3 and TRBJ1-2; 11 bases match TRBD1. J was trimmed by 6 bases and V by 3 bases; bases with no gene match: 3. Germline V CDR1 and CDR2: LGHNA, YSLEER. The CDR3 is made up of 14 amino acids.

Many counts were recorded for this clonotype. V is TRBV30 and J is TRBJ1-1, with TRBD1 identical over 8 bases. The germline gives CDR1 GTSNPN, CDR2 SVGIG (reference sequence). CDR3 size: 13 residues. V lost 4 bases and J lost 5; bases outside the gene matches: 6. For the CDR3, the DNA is TGTGCCTGGACAGGGGGCCTTGATACTGAAGCTTTCTTT. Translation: CAWTGGLDTEAFF.

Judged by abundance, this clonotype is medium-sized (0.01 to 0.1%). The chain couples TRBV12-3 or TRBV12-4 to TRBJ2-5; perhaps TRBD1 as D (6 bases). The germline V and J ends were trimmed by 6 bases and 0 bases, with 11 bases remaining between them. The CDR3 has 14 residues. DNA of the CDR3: TGTGCCAGCAGGCTAGGACAGAACCAAGAGACCCAGTACTTC. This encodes CASRLGQNQETQYF.

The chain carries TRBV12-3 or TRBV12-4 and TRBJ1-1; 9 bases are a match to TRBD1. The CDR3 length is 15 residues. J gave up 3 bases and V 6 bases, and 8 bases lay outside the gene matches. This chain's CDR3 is CASSRGQGGYTEAFF. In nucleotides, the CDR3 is TGTGCCAGCAGCCGGGGACAGGGTGGGTACACTGAAGCTTTCTTT.

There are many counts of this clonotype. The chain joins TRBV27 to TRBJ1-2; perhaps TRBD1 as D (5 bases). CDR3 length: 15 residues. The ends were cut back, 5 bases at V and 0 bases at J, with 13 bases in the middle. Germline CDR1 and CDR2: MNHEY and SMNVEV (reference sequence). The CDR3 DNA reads TGTGCCAGCAGTCCCTCGCGGGGGACTAACTATGGCTACACCTTC. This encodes CASSPSRGTNYGYTF.

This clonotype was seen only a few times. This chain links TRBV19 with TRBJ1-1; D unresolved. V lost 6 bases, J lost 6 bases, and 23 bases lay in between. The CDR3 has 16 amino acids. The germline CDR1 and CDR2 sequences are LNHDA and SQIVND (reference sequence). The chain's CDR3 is CASSGPRPQTGAEAFF. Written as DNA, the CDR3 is TGTGCCAGTAGCGGCCCCCGGCCGCAGACCGGCGCTGAAGCTTTCTTT.

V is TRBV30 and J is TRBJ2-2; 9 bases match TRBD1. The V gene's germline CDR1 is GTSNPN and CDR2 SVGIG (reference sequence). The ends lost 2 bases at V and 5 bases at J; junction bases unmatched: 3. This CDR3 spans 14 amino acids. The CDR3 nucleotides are TGTGCCTGGAGTTACGGACAGGGGACCGGGGAGCTGTTTTTT. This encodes CAWSYGQGTGELFF.